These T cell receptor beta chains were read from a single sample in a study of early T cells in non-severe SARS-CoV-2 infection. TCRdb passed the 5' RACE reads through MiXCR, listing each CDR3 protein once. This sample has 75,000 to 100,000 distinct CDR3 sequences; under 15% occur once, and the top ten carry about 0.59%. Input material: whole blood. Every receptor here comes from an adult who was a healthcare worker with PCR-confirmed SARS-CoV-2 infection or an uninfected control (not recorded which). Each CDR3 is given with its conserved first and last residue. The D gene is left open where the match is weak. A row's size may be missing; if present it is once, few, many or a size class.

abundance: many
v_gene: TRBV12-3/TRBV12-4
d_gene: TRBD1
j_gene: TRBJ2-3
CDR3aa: CASQNGAGGPDTQYF
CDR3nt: TGTGCCAGCCAAAACGGGGCAGGGGGCCCAGATACGCAGTATTTT

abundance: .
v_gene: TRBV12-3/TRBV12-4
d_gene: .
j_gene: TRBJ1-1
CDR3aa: CASSLMKGKNTEAFF
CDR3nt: TGTGCCAGCAGTTTGATGAAGGGCAAGAACACTGAAGCTTTCTTT

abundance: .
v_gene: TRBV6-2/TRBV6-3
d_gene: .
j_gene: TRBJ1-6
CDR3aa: CASSPRGHRRFHF
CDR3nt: TGTGCCAGCAGTCCCCGAGGACATCGGAGGTTCCACTTT

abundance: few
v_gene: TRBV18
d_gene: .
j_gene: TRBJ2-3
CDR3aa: CASSPTVNRQGDTQYF
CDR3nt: TGTGCCAGCTCACCAACGGTTAACAGGCAGGGAGATACGCAGTATTTT

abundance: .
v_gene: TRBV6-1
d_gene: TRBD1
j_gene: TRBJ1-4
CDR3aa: CASRNQGATNEKLFF
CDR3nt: TGTGCCAGCAGAAATCAGGGGGCAACTAATGAAAAACTGTTTTTT

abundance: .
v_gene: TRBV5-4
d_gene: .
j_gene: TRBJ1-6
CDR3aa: CASSLLPGYNSPLHF
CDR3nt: TGTGCCAGCAGCTTGCTACCGGGATATAATTCACCCCTCCACTTT

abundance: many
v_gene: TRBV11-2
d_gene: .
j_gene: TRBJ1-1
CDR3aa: CASSFVETEAFF
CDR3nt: TGTGCCAGCAGTTTTGTCGAAACTGAAGCTTTCTTT

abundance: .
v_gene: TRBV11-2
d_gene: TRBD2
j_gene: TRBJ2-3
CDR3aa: CASSLVLPGLASYSTDTQYF
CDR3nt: TGTGCCAGCAGCTTAGTCCTTCCAGGACTAGCTTCTTACAGCACAGATACGCAGTATTTT

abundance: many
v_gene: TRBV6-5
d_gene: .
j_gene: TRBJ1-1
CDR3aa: CASSYSGVMNTEAFF
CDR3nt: TGTGCCAGCAGTTACAGTGGGGTTATGAACACTGAAGCTTTCTTT

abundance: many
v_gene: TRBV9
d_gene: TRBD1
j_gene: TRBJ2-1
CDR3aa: CASSVTGNEQFF
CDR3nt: TGTGCCAGCAGCGTGACAGGGAATGAGCAGTTCTTC

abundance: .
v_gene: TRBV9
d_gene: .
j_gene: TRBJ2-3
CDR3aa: CASSATPHSTDTQYF
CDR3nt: TGTGCCAGCAGCGCCACGCCCCACAGCACAGATACGCAGTATTTT

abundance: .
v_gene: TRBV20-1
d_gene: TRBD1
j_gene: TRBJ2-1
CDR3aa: CSATTGIDEQFF
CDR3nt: TGCAGTGCTACGACAGGGATCGATGAGCAGTTCTTC